This record concerns one T cell receptor (beta chain) sequence. Antigen: not known. This sample stems from a study of cytomegalovirus exposure and HLA in healthy donors. Across the study: A prior analysis found fewer than 120 million unique TCR beta sequences from around 180 million T cells. Findings of the study overall: Fewer than 20,000 TCR beta sequences were associated with HLA alleles at 0.05 false discovery rate in a later analysis.

CDR3 length: 14 amino acids. V lost 0 bases, J lost 5 bases, and 11 bases lay in between. Germline V gene sequence: CDR1 GTSNPN, CDR2 SVGIG (reference sequence). The primer mix had 60 Vbeta and 13 Jbeta primers. Sequenced by immunoSEQ multiplex PCR; TCRdb stores in-frame clones only, minus some. This repertoire shows about 210,000 clones, roughly 87% found once; its top ten account for around 0.99%. The sample consisted of PBMCs. The TCR sequence derives from a boy aged 2-15 years in good health and CMV-seronegative. The chain is built from TRBV30 and TRBJ1-5; the D is unclear. The CDR3 protein is CAWSVVSSDQPQHF. The DNA for the CDR3 is TGTGCCTGGAGTGTAGTGAGTTCGGATCAGCCCCAGCATTTT.